These 18 T cell receptor beta chains originate from one sample sequenced in a study of siplizumab effects on memory and regulatory T cells. Using immunoSEQ multiplex PCR, the repertoire was profiled, and TCRdb retains in-frame clones only, with some absent. Altogether 110,000 or so clones are present, around 92% being singletons, with the ten largest covering under 0.75%. Sequencing input: Tregs sorted from blood. The receptors stem from a human donor in good health.

The J gene is TRBJ2-5, the V gene TRBV2; 10 bases agree with TRBD1. The V gene end was trimmed by 4 bases and the J gene end by 5 bases; junction bases not matched to a gene: 7. The V gene's germline CDR1 is SNHLY and CDR2 FYNNEI. This CDR3 is built from 15 residues. CDR3 sequence (DNA): TGTGCCAGCAGTGGGGACAGGGGAGAGTGGGAGACCCAGTACTTC. This gives the protein CASSGDRGEWETQYF.

This chain uses TRBV5-1 with TRBJ2-5; the D gene is possibly TRBD2 (6 bases). The CDR3 is 15 amino acids. The V end was cut by 0 bases, the J end by 5 bases, with 14 bases between. The germline V gene has CDR1 SGHRS and CDR2 YFSETQ. The CDR3 DNA reads as TGCGCCAGCAGCTTGGACGGGCAGGGAGGCGAGACCCAGTACTTC. This translates into CASSLDGQGGETQYF.

This chain connects TRBV29-1 to TRBJ2-3; TRBD2 agrees at 10 bases. This CDR3 comprises 15 residues. Germline CDR1 and CDR2: SQVTM and ANQGSEA. With 1 base clipped from V and 2 bases from J, the junction kept 3 bases outside the gene matches. The CDR3 nucleotides are TGCAGCGTTGAAGTCCTAGCGGGGGACACAGATACGCAGTATTTT. Amino acids: CSVEVLAGDTDTQYF.

Comments on this clone: Other DNA sequences in this specimen translate into the identical CDR3. The CDR3: CASSYGGNTEAFF. DNA of the CDR3: TGTGCCAGCAGTTACGGGGGGAACACTGAAGCTTTCTTT. The gene calls are TRBV6-5 and TRBJ1-1; D may be TRBD1 (5 bases). Germline CDR1 is MNHEY and CDR2 is SVGAGI. The germline V and J ends were trimmed by 2 bases and 1 base, with 5 bases remaining between them. The CDR3 has 13 amino acids.

This chain uses TRBV18 with TRBJ2-5, with TRBD1 identical over 8 bases. In germline, CDR1 is KGHSH, CDR2 LQKENI. The CDR3 covers 13 residues. Trimming removed 6 bases from V and 5 bases from J; junction bases left unmatched: 5. The CDR3 loop reads CASSSRDRETQYF. For the CDR3, the DNA is TGTGCCAGCTCGTCCCGGGACAGGGAGACCCAGTACTTC.

Only one count was recorded for this clone. The V gene is TRBV19, the J gene TRBJ1-1; D might be TRBD1 (5 bases). Trimming took off 0 bases at V and 5 bases at J, with 13 bases between the two ends. CDR1 LNHDA and CDR2 SQIVND come from the germline V gene (reference sequence). This CDR3 has 15 residues. The CDR3 coding sequence is TGTGCCAGTAGTATAGACCCCAGGGCTTGGACTGAAGCTTTCTTT. Residues: CASSIDPRAWTEAFF.

The chain employs TRBV18 and TRBJ2-4; weak D call: TRBD2 (5 bases). V was trimmed by 2 bases and J by 7 bases, leaving 15 bases between them. Germline CDR1 reads KGHSH; CDR2 reads LQKENI. The CDR3 is 15 residues long. The CDR3 nucleotides read TGTGCCAGCTCACCAAGGCTAGGTTGGGAGAACATTCAGTACTTC. The encoded protein is CASSPRLGWENIQYF.

The chain has TRBV7-8 and TRBJ2-7; D remains unclear. V lost 5 bases and J 5 bases, leaving 22 bases between the germline ends. The CDR3 runs to 16 residues. The germline V gene has CDR1 SGHVS and CDR2 FQNEAQ. The CDR3, as DNA: TGTGCCAGCAGCCGCCGATGGGGAAGCATAGGCGACGAGCAGTACTTC. It specifies CASSRRWGSIGDEQYF.

The gene calls are TRBV5-1 and TRBJ1-2; 9 nucleotides line up with TRBD1. Germline assignment: CDR1 SGHRS and CDR2 YFSETQ. This CDR3 has 14 residues. V trimming: 4 bases; J trimming: 7 bases; junction bases outside the gene matches: 8. The CDR3 here is CASSPLQGATGYTF. The CDR3 coding sequence is TGCGCCAGCAGCCCCCTACAGGGGGCGACTGGCTACACCTTC.

The rearrangement joins TRBV30 to TRBJ1-2; 12 nucleotides align to TRBD1. CDR1 is GTSNPN, CDR2 SVGIG, per germline (reference sequence). CDR3 length: 17 amino acids. V lost 2 bases, J lost 8 bases, and 15 bases stayed unmatched. The CDR3: CAWSRTGWDRGRSGYTF. The CDR3 DNA reads as TGTGCCTGGAGTAGAACAGGATGGGACAGGGGGCGGTCGGGCTACACCTTC.

This rearrangement joins TRBV5-1 to TRBJ1-1; no definite D call. The CDR3 has 13 residues. V gave up 4 bases and J gave up 4 bases, with 11 bases separating them. CDR1 and CDR2 (germline): SGHRS, YFSETQ. CDR3 protein: CASSPGWATEAFF. The CDR3, as DNA: TGCGCCAGCAGCCCCGGATGGGCCACTGAAGCTTTCTTT.

The chain carries TRBV6-6 and TRBJ2-3, with a tentative D call TRBD1 (6 bases). This CDR3 region has 14 residues. Germline V gene lookup returns CDR1 MNHNY and CDR2 SVGAGI (reference sequence). Trimming pared 0 bases from V and 3 bases from J, leaving 7 bases between. Here the CDR3 DNA reads TGTGCCAGCAGTTACTCGAGGGGGACAGATACGCAGTATTTT. Translated: CASSYSRGTDTQYF.

This rearrangement joins TRBV7-9 to TRBJ2-1; 7 bases fit TRBD1. The CDR3 loop spans 15 amino acids. V shed 4 bases and J 6 bases; nucleotides not matched to a gene: 9. Per the germline V gene, CDR1 is SEHNR and CDR2 is FQNEAQ (reference sequence). The CDR3 sequence: CASSSDRVFTNEQFF. The CDR3 nucleotides are TGTGCCAGCAGCTCTGACAGGGTCTTCACCAATGAGCAGTTCTTC.

This chain links TRBV5-5 with TRBJ2-3; D is unclear. The CDR3 is 14 amino acids. V was clipped by 2 bases and J by 0 bases, with 7 bases between them. Germline-derived CDR1 and CDR2 are SGHKS and YYEKEE (reference sequence). CDR3 sequence: CASSLAASTDTQYF. The CDR3 DNA reads TGTGCCAGCAGCTTAGCCGCGAGCACAGATACGCAGTATTTT. Based on the CDR3 plus reference TRBV5-5 and TRBJ2-3, the full variable domain is DAGVTQSPTHLIKTRGQQVTLRCSPISGHKSVSWYQQVLGQGPQFIFQYYEKEERGRGNFPDRFSARQFPNYSSELNVNALLLGDSALYLCASSLAASTDTQYFGPGTRLTVL.

The chain carries TRBV6-5 and TRBJ1-2, with a tentative D call TRBD1 (6 bases). Trimming took off 0 bases at V and 4 bases at J, with 12 bases between the two ends. Germline V CDR1 and CDR2: MNHEY, SVGAGI. The CDR3 length is 15 residues. The CDR3 nucleotides are TGTGCCAGCAGTTACTCGTATACAGGGCCCTATGGCTACACCTTC. Amino acids: CASSYSYTGPYGYTF.

The chain employs TRBV5-1 and TRBJ1-6; a weak D match, TRBD1 (5 bases). V shed 4 bases and J shed 0 bases, with 11 bases lying between them. Germline V gene data show CDR1 as SGHRS and CDR2 as YFSETQ. CDR3 length: 16 amino acids. CDR3 sequence (DNA): TGCGCCAGCAGCGCCGGGGGGAGCTCCTATAATTCACCCCTCCACTTT. Its translation: CASSAGGSSYNSPLHF.

The V call is TRBV4-1, the J call TRBJ2-5; the match to TRBD2 covers 11 bases. Unmatched junction bases numbered 10, after V lost 4 bases and J lost 12 bases. CDR1 MGHRA and CDR2 YSYEKL come from the germline V gene. This CDR3 is built from 14 residues. CDR3 bases: TGCGCCAGCAGCCCTGTAGGGACTAGCGGAGAGGAGTACTTC. Protein product: CASSPVGTSGEEYF.

The chain couples TRBV7-9 to TRBJ2-1, with 7 bases that match TRBD1. This CDR3 region has 13 residues. The germline V gene encodes CDR1 SEHNR and CDR2 FQNEAQ (reference sequence). V trimming: 6 bases; J trimming: 3 bases; junction bases outside the gene matches: 2. In nucleotides, the CDR3 is TGTGCCAGCAGACAGGGGATCTACAATGAGCAGTTCTTC. This sequence encodes CASRQGIYNEQFF.